This paragraph covers one T cell receptor beta chain sequence. What it recognizes is unknown. In the same sample, other DNA sequences code for this CDR3. This sample stems from a study of cytomegalovirus exposure and HLA in healthy donors. Study-level results: TCR beta chains numbering under 200 were designated cytomegalovirus-associated. In a later analysis, 16,951 TCR beta sequences were associated with HLA alleles at 0.05 false discovery rate.

The PCR was carried out with 60 Vbeta primers and 13 Jbeta primers. Libraries were prepared by immunoSEQ multiplex PCR; TCRdb keeps only in-frame clonotypes and omits some of them. This table holds about 160,000 clones, around 83% found once. The ends lost 5 bases at V and 3 bases at J; junction bases unmatched: 2. Germline CDR1 SGHTA, CDR2 FQGTGA. The CDR3 spans 14 residues. The TCR originated in a girl aged 2-10 years in good health and CMV-seropositive. The V and J genes are TRBV7-3 and TRBJ2-3; TRBD1 matches at 10 bases. The sample taken for sequencing was PBMCs. As DNA, the CDR3 is TGTGCCAGCAGCCGGGACAGGGGAACAGATACGCAGTATTTT. This translates into CASSRDRGTDTQYF. The whole variable domain, filled in from reference TRBV7-3 and TRBJ2-3, reads GAGVSQTPSNKVTEKGKYVELRCDPISGHTALYWYRQSLGQGPEFLIYFQGTGAADDSGLPNDRFFAVRPEGSVSTLKIQRTERGDSAVYLCASSRDRGTDTQYFGPGTRLTVL.